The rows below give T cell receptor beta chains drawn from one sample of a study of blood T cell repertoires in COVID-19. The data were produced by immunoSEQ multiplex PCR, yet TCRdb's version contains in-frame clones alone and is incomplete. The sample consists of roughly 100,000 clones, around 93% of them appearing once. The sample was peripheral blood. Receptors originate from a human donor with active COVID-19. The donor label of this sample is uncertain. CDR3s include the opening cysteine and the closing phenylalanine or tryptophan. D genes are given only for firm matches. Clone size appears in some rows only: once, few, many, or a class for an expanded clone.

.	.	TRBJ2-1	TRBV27	TGTGCCAGCAGTGAAGGAGGGCTCAACAATGAGCAGTTCTTC	CASSEGGLNNEQFF
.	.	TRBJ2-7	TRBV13	TGTGCCAGCAGCTTGGTCCGGGACACCCTCAGGAGGGAGCAGTACTTC	CASSLVRDTLRREQYF
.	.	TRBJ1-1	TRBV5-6	TGTGCCAGCAGCTTAGAGGGGGAGGGGGAAGCTTTCTTT	CASSLEGEGEAFF
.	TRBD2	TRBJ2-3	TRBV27	TGTGCCCCGCGGGGGGCCGCTACAGATACGCAGTATTTT	CAPRGAATDTQYF
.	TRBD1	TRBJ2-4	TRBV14	TGTGCCAGCAGCAAAGGGACAGGCGAAACCAAAAACATTCAGTACTTC	CASSKGTGETKNIQYF
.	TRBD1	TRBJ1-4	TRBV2	TGTGCCAGCAGTGAATGGGGCAGGGGGAATGAAAAACTGTTTTTT	CASSEWGRGNEKLFF
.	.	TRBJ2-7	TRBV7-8	TGTGCCAGCAGCCAACAAACCGCGGGACGGGACGTTGGGAACGAGCAGTACTTC	CASSQQTAGRDVGNEQYF
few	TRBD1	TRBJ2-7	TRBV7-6	TGTGCCAGCAGCTCAGGACAGGGGGCGGCATATGAGCAGTACTTC	CASSSGQGAAYEQYF
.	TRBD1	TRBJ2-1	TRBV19	TGTGCCAGTAGTTTAGACAGGGGTGGCGATAATGAGCAGTTCTTC	CASSLDRGGDNEQFF
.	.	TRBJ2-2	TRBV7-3	TGTGCCAGCGGTCGGGCAGGGCTTAACACCGGGGAGCTGTTTTTT	CASGRAGLNTGELFF
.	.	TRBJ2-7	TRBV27	TGTGCCAGCAGTTTGGGTACAGGGCCCCCCTACGAGCAGTACTTC	CASSLGTGPPYEQYF
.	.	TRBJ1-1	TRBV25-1	TGTGCCAGCAGTGATCCGGCCAGGGGGAACACTGAAGCTTTCTTT	CASSDPARGNTEAFF
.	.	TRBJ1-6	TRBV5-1	TGCGCCAGCAGCTTGGGGGTCAGTAGCAATTCACCCCTCCACTTT	CASSLGVSSNSPLHF
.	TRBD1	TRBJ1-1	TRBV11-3	TGTGCCAGCAGCTCCCCAGGGGGCGTAGCTTTCTTT	CASSSPGGVAFF
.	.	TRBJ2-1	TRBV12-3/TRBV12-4	TGTGCCAGCCACACGGGAACCTACAATGAGCAGTTCTTC	CASHTGTYNEQFF
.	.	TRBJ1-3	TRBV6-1	TGTGCCAGCAGTGACGGGGTCCATGGAAACACCATATATTTT	CASSDGVHGNTIYF
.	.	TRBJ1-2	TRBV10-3	TGTGCCATCAGTGAGTCGGGAGCCGGCAGAAGCTATGGCTACACCTTC	CAISESGAGRSYGYTF
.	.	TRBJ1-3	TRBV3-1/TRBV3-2	TGTGCCAGCACGCTTCGCCTTTCAGGCTCTGGAAACACCATATATTTT	CASTLRLSGSGNTIYF
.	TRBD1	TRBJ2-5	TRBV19	TGTGCCAGTAGTATTTTCGGGGACAGCGACCAAGAGACCCAGTACTTC	CASSIFGDSDQETQYF
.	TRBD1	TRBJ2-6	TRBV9	TGTGCCAGCAGCGAGGACAGGGCCCCCTCTGGGGCCAACGTCCTGACTTTC	CASSEDRAPSGANVLTF
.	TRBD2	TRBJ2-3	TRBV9	TGTGCCAGCACCGGGGGGAGCGCAGATACGCAGTATTTT	CASTGGSADTQYF
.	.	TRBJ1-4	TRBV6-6	TGTGCCAGCAGTCGAGAGGACACAACTAATGAAAAACTGTTTTTT	CASSREDTTNEKLFF
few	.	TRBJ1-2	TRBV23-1	TGCGCCAGCCCGGGAGATGGCTACACCTTC	CASPGDGYTF
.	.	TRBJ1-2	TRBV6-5	TGTGCCAGCAGTCGAGACAGGACCAACTATGGCTACACCTTC	CASSRDRTNYGYTF
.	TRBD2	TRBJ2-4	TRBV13	TGTGCCAGCAGCGGTCCCGGGACTAGCGGGAGAGAAATAGCCAAAAACATTCAGTACTTC	CASSGPGTSGREIAKNIQYF
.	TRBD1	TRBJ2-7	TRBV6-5	TGTGCCAGCAGTTCCGGGACAGACTACGAGCAGTACTTC	CASSSGTDYEQYF
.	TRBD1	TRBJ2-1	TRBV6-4	TGTGCCAGCAGTGACTCGGGGACAGGGGGCAATGAGCAGTTCTTC	CASSDSGTGGNEQFF
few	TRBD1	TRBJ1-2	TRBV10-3	TGTGCCACTGCGGGGACAGGGTATGGCTACACCTTC	CATAGTGYGYTF
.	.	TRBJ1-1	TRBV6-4	TGTGCCAGCAGTGACTCTTGGACACCTAATGGGGGGACTGAAGCTTTCTTT	CASSDSWTPNGGTEAFF
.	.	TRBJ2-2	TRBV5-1	TGCGCCAGCAGCTATGGCGGAGGGGACACCGGGGAGCTGTTTTTT	CASSYGGGDTGELFF
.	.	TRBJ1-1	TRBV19	TGTGCCAGTAGTGTCGGGGCAGGGGTGAACACTGAAGCTTTCTTT	CASSVGAGVNTEAFF
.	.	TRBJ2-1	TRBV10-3	TGTGCCATCAGTGAAGGTAGCGGCCACGAGCAGTTCTTC	CAISEGSGHEQFF
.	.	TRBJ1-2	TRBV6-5	TGTGCCAGCAGTTATTACCGGGAAAGTAACTATGGCTACACCTTC	CASSYYRESNYGYTF
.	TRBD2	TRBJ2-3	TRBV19	TGTGCCAGTAGTATTTCCCGGGGGGCAGATACGCAGTATTTT	CASSISRGADTQYF
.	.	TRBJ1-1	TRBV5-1	TGCGCCAGCAGCTTGTGGCAGGGTGGAAATGAAGCTTTCTTT	CASSLWQGGNEAFF
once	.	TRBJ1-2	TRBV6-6	TGTGCCAGCAGTTTCCTACCGGGGTCTGACTATGGCTACACCTTC	CASSFLPGSDYGYTF
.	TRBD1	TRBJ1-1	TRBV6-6	TGTGCCAGCAGTCCCACAGGGGACCCTGAAGCTTTCTTT	CASSPTGDPEAFF
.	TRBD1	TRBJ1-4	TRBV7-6	TGTGCCAGCAGCACGGGACAGGGTGGAGAAAAACTGTTTTTT	CASSTGQGGEKLFF
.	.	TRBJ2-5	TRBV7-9	TGTGCCAGCAGCTTAGAACTAAAGGAGACCCAGTACTTC	CASSLELKETQYF
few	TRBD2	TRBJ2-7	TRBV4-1	TGCGCCAGCAGCCAAGATCGGGGGGACTCCTACGAGCAGTACTTC	CASSQDRGDSYEQYF
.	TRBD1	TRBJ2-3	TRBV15	TGTGCCACCAGCAGAGTGACAGGGGCTGGCACAGATACGCAGTATTTT	CATSRVTGAGTDTQYF
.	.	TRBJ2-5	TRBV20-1	TGCAGTGCTGGGCCGTCAGGGACCCAGTACTTC	CSAGPSGTQYF
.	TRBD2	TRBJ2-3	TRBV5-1	TGCGCCAGCAGCTTCAGGGGACTAGCGGGGGATACGCAGTATTTT	CASSFRGLAGDTQYF
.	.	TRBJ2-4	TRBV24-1	TGTGCCACCAGTGACGCGTCAGGATTAGCCAAAAACATTCAGTACTTC	CATSDASGLAKNIQYF
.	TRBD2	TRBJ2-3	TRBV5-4	TGTGCCAGCAGCTCGTCTCTGGGGGGGCGGGCTAGCGGGGTCACAGATACGCAGTATTTT	CASSSSLGGRASGVTDTQYF
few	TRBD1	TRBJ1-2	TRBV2	TGTGCCAGCAGTGTGGGACAGGGGGCGGATGGCTACACCTTC	CASSVGQGADGYTF